The clone carrying this T cell receptor beta chain has a handful of counts. These data come from a study of blood T cell repertoires in COVID-19. Whole-study context: The United States, Italy and Spain supplied acute and convalescent COVID-19 samples. PBMCs, B-cell-depleted T cells, or T cells provided the cDNA or gDNA that made up the material.

Per the authors' pipeline: Amplified reference gene primers provided the basis for estimating nucleated cell counts. Method: immunoSEQ multiplex PCR; TCRdb's copy keeps in-frame clones and lacks some. V, J and clone size reflect that table, while D and trimming were determined from the DNA. The sample has about 150,000 clones, about 80% seen once. This CDR3 region has 13 residues. The junction had 7 bases not matched to a gene; V was cut back by 11 bases and J by 4 bases. Germline CDR1 is MDHEN and CDR2 is SYDVKM. The chain couples TRBV28 to TRBJ1-5, with 8 bases identical to TRBD1. The clonotype was recovered from a man between 60 and 70 years old with acute or convalescent COVID-19. Material: peripheral blood. The CDR3 bases are TGTGCCGGAAGGACAGGGTCAAATCAGCCCCAGCATTTT. Translation: CAGRTGSNQPQHF.